A single sample gave rise to the 20 T cell receptor beta chains below, sequenced in a study of cytomegalovirus exposure and HLA in healthy donors. The PCR contained 60 Vbeta and 13 Jbeta primers. Produced via immunoSEQ multiplex PCR; TCRdb's table is partial and in-frame only. The sample has more than 100,000 clones; roughly 71% are singletons. What was sequenced was PBMCs. These TCRs come from a woman aged 40-49 years in good health and CMV-seronegative.

The chain is built from TRBV4-2 and TRBJ2-2; 9 bases line up with TRBD2. V lost 1 base and J lost 4; bases outside the gene matches: 7. The CDR3 totals 17 residues. CDR1 is LGHNA, CDR2 YNFKEQ, per germline. The CDR3 bases are TGTGCCAGCAGCCAAGGTGGCGGGGGGGCGGGCACCGGGGAGCTGTTTTTT. Translated, it gives CASSQGGGGAGTGELFF.

The genes are TRBV2 and TRBJ2-7, with D tentatively TRBD1 (6 bases). V lost 6 bases to trimming and J lost 0 bases, with 18 bases between them. The CDR3 covers 16 residues. CDR1 is SNHLY and CDR2 is FYNNEI in the germline V gene. The CDR3 spells CASRDLGQTTSYEQYF. In nucleotides, the CDR3 is TGTGCCAGCAGGGATCTAGGACAGACGACCTCCTACGAGCAGTACTTC.

The J gene is TRBJ2-3, the V gene TRBV7-9, with 7 bases fitting TRBD1. V lost 5 bases, J lost 5 bases, and 10 bases stayed unmatched. Germline values: CDR1 SEHNR, CDR2 FQNEAQ (reference sequence). This CDR3 region has 15 residues. The CDR3 sequence: CASSPRQGVGDTQYF. CDR3 DNA: TGTGCCAGCAGCCCAAGACAGGGAGTGGGAGATACGCAGTATTTT.

The chain joins TRBV13 to TRBJ1-3; 7 nucleotides match TRBD1. The ends lost 5 bases at V and 2 bases at J; junction bases unmatched: 3. The germline CDR1 and CDR2 sequences are PRHDT and FYEKMQ (reference sequence). The length of the CDR3 is 14 residues. CDR3 in DNA: TGTGCCAGCAGCCGTACAGGGGCTGGAAACACCATATATTTT. The encoded protein is CASSRTGAGNTIYF.

The CDR3 DNA reads as TGCGCCAGCAGCCCATGGACAGGGGGTACCTACGAGCAGTACTTC. Translating gives CASSPWTGGTYEQYF. The J gene is TRBJ2-7, the V gene TRBV5-1; 10 nucleotides agree with TRBD1. V lost 4 bases and J lost 2; bases outside the gene matches: 6. In germline, CDR1 is SGHRS, CDR2 YFSETQ. The CDR3 runs 15 residues. The complete variable domain, with remaining parts taken from reference TRBV5-1 and TRBJ2-7, reads KAGVTQTPRYLIKTRGQQVTLSCSPISGHRSVSWYQQTPGQGLQFLFEYFSETQRNKGNFPGRFSGRQFSNSRSEMNVSTLELGDSALYLCASSPWTGGTYEQYFGPGTRLTVT.

This clone showed up just a few times. The chain recombines TRBV29-1 with TRBJ2-5, with TRBD1 matching 8 bases. CDR1 is SQVTM, CDR2 ANQGSEA, per germline. V lost 4 bases to trimming and J lost 6 bases; unmatched junction nucleotides: 7. The CDR3 is made up of 13 amino acids. The CDR3 DNA reads as TGCAGCGTTGGGCAGGGGGCAGGGAAGACCCAGTACTTC. The encoded protein is CSVGQGAGKTQYF.

The J gene is TRBJ2-1, the V gene TRBV11-2; maybe TRBD1 (6 bases). CDR3 size: 13 residues. The V gene's germline CDR1 is SGHAT and CDR2 FQNNGV. Trimming removed 3 bases at V and 5 bases at J, with 8 bases between. The CDR3 spells CASSFTGNNEQFF. The CDR3 coding sequence is TGTGCCAGCAGCTTTACAGGGAACAATGAGCAGTTCTTC.

Details on this clone: The junction and the germline gene differ at one end; a read error may be behind it. The sample contains more than one DNA sequence encoding this CDR3. The J gene is TRBJ1-5, the V gene TRBV6-5; possible D gene TRBD1, 6 bases. Germline V lookup: CDR1 MNHEY, CDR2 SVGAGI. CDR3 length equals 12 residues. This chain's CDR3 is CVSQGPNQPQHF. CDR3 DNA: TGCGTCTCACAGGGACCCAATCAGCCCCAGCATTTT.

This clone came up a few times. This rearrangement joins TRBV7-2 to TRBJ1-3; D is uncertain. CDR3 size: 15 residues. Germline loops: CDR1 SGHTA, CDR2 FQGNSA. Trimming took 5 bases from V and 0 from J, leaving 11 bases between them. The CDR3 DNA sequence: TGTGCCAGCAGCCCGGACTCGAGCTCTGGAAACACCATATATTTT. Its protein product is CASSPDSSSGNTIYF.

This clone was counted a single time. V is TRBV27 and J is TRBJ2-7, with 11 bases aligning to TRBD1. CDR3 size: 16 residues. The germline V gene encodes CDR1 MNHEY and CDR2 SMNVEV (reference sequence). The V and J ends lost 6 bases and 3 bases, in that order; junction bases with no gene match: 10. In DNA, the CDR3 is TGTGCCAGCAGGTTTCCTACCGGGACAGGGGGCTACGAGCAGTACTTC. It codes for CASRFPTGTGGYEQYF.

The chain combines TRBV11-2 with TRBJ2-1; no clear D gene. V dropped 5 bases and J dropped 14 bases, with 4 bases sitting between them. From germline, CDR1 is SGHAT and CDR2 FQNNGV. This CDR3 spans 8 amino acids. CDR3 sequence (DNA): TGTGCCAGCAGCCCGGAGTTCTTC. As protein: CASSPEFF. The whole variable domain, filled in from reference TRBV11-2 and TRBJ2-1, reads EAGVAQSPRYKIIEKRQSVAFWCNPISGHATLYWYQQILGQGPKLLIQFQNNGVVDDSQLPKDRFSAERLKGVDSTLKIQPAKLEDSAVYLCASSPEFFGPGTRLTVL.

CDR3: CASSLGGTGGYEQYF. CDR3 DNA sequence: TGTGCCAGCAGTTTGGGGGGGACCGGTGGGTACGAGCAGTACTTC. The V gene is TRBV28, the J gene TRBJ2-7; 7 bases are a match to TRBD2. Germline V lookup: CDR1 MDHEN, CDR2 SYDVKM. The J segment lost 4 bases and the V segment lost 3 bases, leaving 9 bases of the junction unmatched. The CDR3 sequence is 15 residues long.

V gene TRBV5-1 combines with J gene TRBJ1-5, with TRBD1 identical over 10 bases. CDR3 size: 15 residues. In germline, CDR1 is SGHRS, CDR2 YFSETQ. The trim removed 4 bases at V and 6 bases at J, leaving 7 bases unmatched. The CDR3 DNA follows: TGCGCCAGCAGCAAGACAGGGGGCGCAACTCAGCCCCAGCATTTT. Translation gives CASSKTGGATQPQHF.

V gene TRBV30 combines with J gene TRBJ2-7; 9 bases are shared with TRBD2. The CDR3 consists of 14 residues. J gave up 5 bases and V 4 bases, and 9 bases lay outside the gene matches. Germline lookup yields CDR1 GTSNPN and CDR2 SVGIG (reference sequence). In DNA, the CDR3 is TGTGCCTGGACCCTAAGCGGGGGGCCTGACGAGCAGTACTTC. Protein: CAWTLSGGPDEQYF.

The V and J genes are TRBV7-2 and TRBJ2-7; 9 bases fit TRBD2. V trimming: 4 bases; J trimming: 1 base; junction bases outside the gene matches: 8. The V gene's germline CDR1 is SGHTA and CDR2 FQGNSA. The CDR3 runs to 16 residues. In nucleotides, the CDR3 is TGTGCCAGCAGCTCTTACAGCGGGGGGCGGTCCTACGAGCAGTACTTC. Translation gives CASSSYSGGRSYEQYF. Variable domain in full (rest from reference TRBV7-2 and TRBJ2-7): GAGVSQSPSNKVTEKGKDVELRCDPISGHTALYWYRQSLGQGLEFLIYFQGNSAPDKSGLPSDRFSAERTGGSVSTLTIQRTQQEDSAVYLCASSSYSGGRSYEQYFGPGTRLTVT.

V and J are TRBV5-1 and TRBJ2-5; 11 nucleotides agree with TRBD2. V shed 0 bases and J 1 base; nucleotides not matched to a gene: 8. CDR1 SGHRS and CDR2 YFSETQ come from the germline V gene. The CDR3 totals 18 residues. CDR3 sequence reads: CASSLGHTSGGLQETQYF. In DNA form, the CDR3 reads TGCGCCAGCAGCTTGGGTCATACTAGCGGGGGCCTCCAAGAGACCCAGTACTTC. Combining the CDR3 with reference TRBV5-1 and TRBJ2-5 gives the whole variable domain KAGVTQTPRYLIKTRGQQVTLSCSPISGHRSVSWYQQTPGQGLQFLFEYFSETQRNKGNFPGRFSGRQFSNSRSEMNVSTLELGDSALYLCASSLGHTSGGLQETQYFGPGTRLLVL.

This clone came up once. V and J are TRBV30 and TRBJ2-5, with 7 nucleotides matching TRBD1. Germline V gives CDR1 GTSNPN, CDR2 SVGIG (reference sequence). Unmatched junction bases numbered 23, after V lost 2 bases and J lost 5 bases. This CDR3 is built from 19 residues. The CDR3 DNA sequence: TGTGCCTGGAGTATTCTTTGGACAGCTGTGGGGATGACAGGGGAGACCCAGTACTTC. Its protein is CAWSILWTAVGMTGETQYF.

The chain uses TRBV27 and TRBJ2-5; 7 nucleotides line up with TRBD1. From germline, CDR1 is MNHEY and CDR2 SMNVEV (reference sequence). The CDR3 runs to 14 residues. V lost 6 bases and J lost 4; bases outside the gene matches: 8. The CDR3 region is CASSHRGRGETQYF. The CDR3, as DNA: TGTGCCAGCAGCCACAGGGGCCGTGGAGAGACCCAGTACTTC.

The chain is built from TRBV7-9 and TRBJ1-6; 9 bases agree with TRBD1. The CDR3 covers 14 residues. Trimming at V came to 6 bases and at J to 9 bases, leaving 6 bases not matched to a gene. CDR1 is SEHNR, CDR2 FQNEAQ, per germline (reference sequence). The CDR3, as DNA: TGTGCCAGCAGAAAACAGGGGGCTACTTCACCCCTCCACTTT. It translates to CASRKQGATSPLHF.

The J gene is TRBJ1-5, the V gene TRBV29-1; D remains ambiguous. Germline CDR1 reads SQVTM; CDR2 reads ANQGSEA. V dropped 4 bases and J dropped 1 base, with 8 bases sitting between them. CDR3 length: 13 residues. The CDR3 is CSVVEGSNQPQHF. CDR3 DNA: TGCAGCGTTGTAGAGGGCAGCAATCAGCCCCAGCATTTT. Filled out from reference TRBV29-1 and TRBJ1-5, the complete variable domain reads SAVISQKPSRDICQRGTSLTIQCQVDSQVTMMFWYRQQPGQSLTLIATANQGSEATYESGFVIDKFPISRPNLTFSTLTVSNMSPEDSSIYLCSVVEGSNQPQHFGDGTRLSIL.